These 21 T cell receptor beta chains share one sample of origin, sequenced in a study of blood T cells in healthy people across ages. Using a J-beta primer mix together with a sample-barcoded 5' primer, a second PCR was run for roughly 6 to 11 cycles. TCRdb passed the 5' RACE reads through MiXCR, listing each CDR3 protein once. The sample comprises about 670,000 distinct CDR3 sequences, about 43% of which are singletons, and 30% rests with the top ten. Sequenced sample: blood. These receptors were taken from a man aged 80 or over in good health.

J is TRBJ2-2 and V is TRBV4-3; 11 bases line up with TRBD2. Germline V gene lookup returns CDR1 LGHNA and CDR2 YSLEER. The CDR3 totals 16 residues. V lost 4 bases and J lost 1; bases outside the gene matches: 2. This CDR3 is CASSPGLAGNTGELFF. CDR3 coding DNA: TGCGCCAGCAGCCCCGGACTAGCGGGGAACACCGGGGAGCTGTTTTTT.

This clonotype was seen at least ten times. The gene calls are TRBV11-1 and TRBJ2-5; D not certain. In germline, CDR1 is SGHAT, CDR2 FQDESV (reference sequence). Trimming cost V 3 bases and J 4 bases, with 6 bases left between them. The CDR3 has 12 residues. CDR3 coding DNA: TGTGCCAGCAGCTTTTTGGGAGAGACCCAGTACTTC. This gives the protein CASSFLGETQYF.

This sequence joins TRBV20-1 and TRBJ2-1; the match to TRBD2 covers 11 bases. CDR3 length: 15 amino acids. After removal of 3 bases from V and 4 bases from J, the junction contained 5 bases not matched to a gene. From germline, CDR1 is DFQATT and CDR2 SNEGSKA (reference sequence). The CDR3 sequence is CSARASSGRYNEQFF. The CDR3, as DNA: TGCAGTGCTAGGGCTTCTAGCGGGAGGTACAATGAGCAGTTCTTC.

This clonotype was seen only once. CDR3 nucleotides: TGTGCCACCAGCAGGGGCGAGGTAGAGACCCAGTACTTC. Translation: CATSRGEVETQYF. The chain links TRBV15 to TRBJ2-7; D remains unclear. The DNA end is a closer match to TRBJ2-5, so the J assignment may be wrong. This CDR3 spans 13 amino acids. Germline V CDR1 and CDR2: LNHNV, YYDKDF (reference sequence).

The CDR3 DNA reads as TGTGCCAGCAAAGAGGGGGGGGCGAAACCTGAAGCTTTCTTT. Encoded protein: CASKEGGAKPEAFF. The chain joins TRBV6-2 or TRBV6-3 to TRBJ1-1; TRBD1 is a possible D gene (6 bases). Germline assignment: CDR1 MNHEY and CDR2 SVGEGT. The V end lost 7 bases, the J end lost 6 bases, and 18 bases lay between the germline ends. The CDR3 has 14 amino acids.

The CDR3 DNA reads as TGTGCCAGCAGCTCGGGACAGCCCCCGGCCTACGAGCAGTACTTC. It specifies CASSSGQPPAYEQYF. This chain connects TRBV7-6 to TRBJ2-7; TRBD1 matches 7 bases. CDR1 is SGHVS and CDR2 is FNYEAQ in the germline V gene. The CDR3 length is 15 residues. Unmatched junction bases numbered 8, after V lost 4 bases and J lost 2 bases.

CDR3 coding DNA: TGTGCCAGCAGACAAGACAGGTCTGACACTGAAGCTTTCTTT. It specifies CASRQDRSDTEAFF. The J gene is TRBJ1-1, the V gene TRBV12-3 or TRBV12-4; D possibly corresponds to TRBD1 (6 bases). The CDR3 covers 14 residues. Trimming left V 6 bases short and J 3 bases short, with 14 bases between.

The rearrangement links TRBV7-2 to TRBJ2-7; TRBD2 aligns across 8 bases. Germline V lookup: CDR1 SGHTA, CDR2 FQGNSA. J gave up 2 bases and V 5 bases, and 8 bases lay outside the gene matches. This CDR3 region has 15 residues. Written as DNA, the CDR3 is TGTGCCAGCAGCCGCCCGACAGCGGGGGCCTACGAGCAGTACTTC. Its translation: CASSRPTAGAYEQYF.

The sample holds a few counts of this clonotype. This chain connects TRBV12-5 to TRBJ2-7; D remains unclear. The CDR3 spans 13 residues. Germline V gene data show CDR1 as LGHNT and CDR2 as FRNRAP. Trimming took off 5 bases at V and 1 base at J, with 9 bases between the two ends. The CDR3 DNA is TGTGCTAGTGGTCCCCCCGGGTCCTACGAGCAGTACTTC. Translated, it gives CASGPPGSYEQYF.

The rearrangement joins TRBV5-1 to TRBJ2-7; TRBD2 is a possible D gene (6 bases). From germline, CDR1 is SGHRS and CDR2 YFSETQ. Trimming took 0 bases from V and 1 from J, leaving 23 bases between them. CDR3 size: 19 residues. The DNA of the CDR3 is TGCGCCAGCAGCTTGGTGTTGAGTATCGGCGGGGTCTCTTCCTACGAGCAGTACTTC. Its translation: CASSLVLSIGGVSSYEQYF.

This clonotype was observed a few times. CDR3 loop: CASSPLSGPGQGAGTQYF. Here the CDR3 DNA reads TGCGCCAGCAGCCCCTTGTCTGGACCGGGACAGGGGGCAGGTACGCAGTATTTT. The gene calls are TRBV5-1 and TRBJ2-3; TRBD1 agrees at 12 bases. This CDR3 has 18 residues. CDR1 and CDR2 (germline): SGHRS, YFSETQ. V lost 4 bases, J lost 8 bases, and 17 bases stayed unmatched.

The chain is built from TRBV7-3 and TRBJ2-3; 10 nucleotides match TRBD2. V shed 5 bases, J shed 6 bases, and the junction held 8 bases outside the gene matches. Per germline, CDR1 SGHTA and CDR2 FQGTGA. This CDR3 has 15 amino acids. CDR3 DNA: TGTGCCAGCAGCCAAAGCGGGAGGGCCTTTGATACGCAGTATTTT. It specifies CASSQSGRAFDTQYF. Full variable domain (remainder filled in from reference TRBV7-3 and TRBJ2-3): GAGVSQTPSNKVTEKGKYVELRCDPISGHTALYWYRQSLGQGPEFLIYFQGTGAADDSGLPNDRFFAVRPEGSVSTLKIQRTERGDSAVYLCASSQSGRAFDTQYFGPGTRLTVL.

The chain has TRBV6-5 and TRBJ1-4; TRBD1 agrees at 10 bases. V dropped 6 bases and J dropped 9; count of bases not matched to a gene: 7. This CDR3 spans 14 amino acids. The V gene's germline CDR1 is MNHEY and CDR2 SVGAGI. DNA for the CDR3: TGTGCCAGCAGGAGCGGGACAGGGGTGCAAAAACTGTTTTTT. Its translation is CASRSGTGVQKLFF.

There are a few counts of this clonotype. This chain connects TRBV7-8 to TRBJ2-5, with 8 bases aligning to TRBD1. TRBJ2-7 matches the DNA end more closely, so the J call is doubtful. There are 17 residues in the CDR3. Germline lookup yields CDR1 SGHVS and CDR2 FQNEAQ. The CDR3, as DNA: TGTGCCAGCAGCTTAGCGGAAGGAGGACAGGGAGTCCACGAGCAGTACTTC. Translated: CASSLAEGGQGVHEQYF.

This chain connects TRBV20-1 to TRBJ2-4; 12 bases are a match to TRBD2. The end of the DNA fits TRBJ2-7 better, so the J call may be wrong. The CDR3 is made up of 15 amino acids. Germline lookup yields CDR1 DFQATT and CDR2 SNEGSKA (reference sequence). This chain's CDR3 is CSARKRLAGVYEQYF. As DNA, the CDR3 is TGCAGTGCTAGAAAAAGACTAGCGGGAGTGTACGAGCAGTACTTC.

This clonotype was observed a few times. This sequence joins TRBV5-1 and TRBJ2-1; 11 bases line up with TRBD2. Germline V CDR1 and CDR2: SGHRS, YFSETQ. V shed 7 bases, J shed 5 bases, and the junction held 5 bases outside the gene matches. CDR3 size: 14 residues. The CDR3 reads CASGLAGFNNEQFF. CDR3 in DNA: TGCGCCAGCGGACTAGCGGGTTTTAACAATGAGCAGTTCTTC.

Comment on this clonotype: Given a much more abundant clone one base away, this may be a read error. This chain connects TRBV30 to TRBJ2-7; D not resolved. Per the germline V gene, CDR1 is GTSNPN and CDR2 is SVGIG (reference sequence). CDR3 length: 13 amino acids. The CDR3 loop is CTWSKGRAYEQYF. Here the CDR3 DNA reads TGTACCTGGAGTAAGGGCAGAGCCTACGAGCAGTACTTC.

V and J are TRBV5-4 and TRBJ2-6, with unresolved D. The germline gives CDR1 SGHNT, CDR2 YYREEE (reference sequence). V was pared by 2 bases and J by 2 bases, with 8 bases between. The CDR3 length is 15 residues. The CDR3 spells CASSLLQAGANVLTF. The CDR3, as DNA: TGTGCCAGCAGCTTATTGCAGGCTGGGGCCAACGTCCTGACTTTC.

The chain couples TRBV28 to TRBJ1-2; the match to TRBD1 covers 8 bases. The germline CDR1 and CDR2 sequences are MDHEN and SYDVKM. Trimming removed 7 bases from V and 4 bases from J; junction bases left unmatched: 20. The CDR3 loop spans 18 amino acids. The CDR3 nucleotides are TGTGCCAGCAATCTGTACCGGACAGGGAGTGTAGTGGCCTATGGCTACACCTTC. It encodes CASNLYRTGSVVAYGYTF.

This clonotype was recorded a few times. The chain has TRBV28 and TRBJ2-7, with a weak D call TRBD1 (6 bases). Per germline, CDR1 MDHEN and CDR2 SYDVKM. Trimming cost V 3 bases and J 5 bases, with 8 bases left between them. There are 12 residues in the CDR3. CDR3 nucleotide sequence: TGTGCCAGCAGTTTTACAGGGAACGAGCAGTACTTC. Translated, it gives CASSFTGNEQYF.

The genes are TRBV4-3 and TRBJ2-2, with D unclear. CDR3 length: 15 amino acids. V gave up 1 base and J gave up 6 bases, with 12 bases separating them. Germline V gives CDR1 LGHNA, CDR2 YSLEER. The CDR3, as DNA: TGCGCCAGCAGCCAAGGGCCTAGAGGTGCCGGGGAGCTGTTTTTT. Residues: CASSQGPRGAGELFF.